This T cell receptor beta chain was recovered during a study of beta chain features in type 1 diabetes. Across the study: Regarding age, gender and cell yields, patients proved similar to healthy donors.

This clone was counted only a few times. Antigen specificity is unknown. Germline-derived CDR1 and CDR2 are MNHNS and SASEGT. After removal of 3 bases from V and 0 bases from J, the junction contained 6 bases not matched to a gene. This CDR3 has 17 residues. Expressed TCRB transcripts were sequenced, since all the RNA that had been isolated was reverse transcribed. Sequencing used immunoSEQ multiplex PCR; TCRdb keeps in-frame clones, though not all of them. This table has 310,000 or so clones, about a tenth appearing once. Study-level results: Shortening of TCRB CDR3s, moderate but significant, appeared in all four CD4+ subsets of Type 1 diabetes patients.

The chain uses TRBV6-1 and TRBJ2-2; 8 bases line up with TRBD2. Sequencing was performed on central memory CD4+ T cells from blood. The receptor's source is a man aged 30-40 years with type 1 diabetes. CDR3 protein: CASSDQRGPANTGELFF. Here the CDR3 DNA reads TGTGCCAGCAGTGACCAGCGGGGGCCTGCGAACACCGGGGAGCTGTTTTTT.